This passage covers 11 T cell receptor beta chains from one sample sequenced in a study of blood T cells in healthy people across ages. Primed by a sample-barcoded 5' primer and a J-beta primer mix, a second PCR proceeded for about 6 to 11 cycles. TCRdb re-analysed the 5' RACE reads in MiXCR, keeping a single row per CDR3 protein. The sample has about 720,000 distinct CDR3 sequences; over 20% are singletons. Input material: blood. The receptors shown here come from a man in his 70s in good health.

The rearrangement links TRBV6-2 or TRBV6-3 to TRBJ2-3; TRBD2 agrees at 11 bases. Germline V gene sequence: CDR1 MNHEY, CDR2 SVGEGT. The CDR3 sequence is 20 residues long. The V segment lost 2 bases and the J segment 3 bases; nucleotides outside the gene matches: 16. CDR3 nucleotide sequence: TGTGCCAGCAGTTACCCACTGGAGGGAATGACTAGCGGGGTTACAGATACGCAGTATTTT. Encoded protein: CASSYPLEGMTSGVTDTQYF.

In this sample, this clonotype turned up a few times. The CDR3 bases are TGTGCCAGCAGTGATCCGGGACCCACCCCGGTGGAGTTCTTC. It is translated as CASSDPGPTPVEFF. The V call is TRBV12-3 or TRBV12-4, the J call TRBJ2-1, with D tentatively TRBD1 or TRBD2 (5 bases each). The CDR3 runs 14 residues. V was pared by 5 bases and J by 14 bases, with 22 bases between.

This clonotype was found a few times. This chain links TRBV6-6 with TRBJ1-1, with a possible D match to TRBD1 (5 bases). The CDR3 covers 14 residues. CDR1 is MNHNY, CDR2 SVGAGI, per germline (reference sequence). V lost 2 bases and J lost 0, with 7 bases in between. DNA of the CDR3: TGTGCCAGCAGTTACAGACAGATGAACACTGAAGCTTTCTTT. This sequence encodes CASSYRQMNTEAFF.

The chain uses TRBV5-8 and TRBJ1-2; 7 bases are shared with TRBD1. The germline CDR1 and CDR2 sequences are SGHTS and YDEGEE. V trimming: 4 bases; J trimming: 5 bases; junction bases outside the gene matches: 17. The CDR3 has 17 amino acids. The CDR3 reads CASSPPPGQSFVYGYTF. For the CDR3, the DNA is TGTGCCAGCAGCCCTCCCCCGGGACAGTCGTTCGTTTATGGCTACACCTTC.

This clonotype was seen only a few times. The chain couples TRBV18 to TRBJ1-4; no firm D call. Trimming removed 1 base at V and 8 bases at J, with 5 bases between. The germline V gene encodes CDR1 KGHSH and CDR2 LQKENI. The CDR3 spans 12 residues. CDR3 residues: CASSPLKEKLFF. In nucleotides, the CDR3 is TGTGCCAGCTCACCACTAAAGGAAAAACTGTTTTTT.

This rearrangement joins TRBV10-3 to TRBJ2-3; 13 positions agree with TRBD2. The germline V gene has CDR1 ENHRY and CDR2 SYGVKD. The CDR3 sequence is 16 residues long. V lost 3 bases, J lost 4 bases, and 4 bases stayed unmatched. CDR3 sequence (DNA): TGTGCCATCAGTGAAACTAGCGGGGGGGCCCCAGATACGCAGTATTTT. It translates to CAISETSGGAPDTQYF.

The chain carries TRBV5-1 and TRBJ2-5, with a tentative D call TRBD1 (5 bases). Germline V CDR1 and CDR2: SGHRS, YFSETQ. V was pared by 6 bases and J by 2 bases, with 11 bases between. This CDR3 is built from 13 residues. DNA of the CDR3: TGCGCCAGCACCCCGGACATACAAGAGACCCAGTACTTC. This codes for CASTPDIQETQYF.

The chain combines TRBV7-2 with TRBJ2-1; 9 bases are shared with TRBD2. The CDR3 contains 15 residues. Germline V gives CDR1 SGHTA, CDR2 FQGNSA. V was clipped by 3 bases and J by 4 bases; unmatched bases: 4. The CDR3 region has the DNA TGTGCCAGCAGCTTTGACCTAGCGGGGTACAATGAGCAGTTCTTC. This codes for CASSFDLAGYNEQFF.

This clonotype has just a few counts. This chain connects TRBV19 to TRBJ1-5; unclear D gene. With 9 bases removed from V and 4 bases from J, the gap between germline ends came to 10 bases. The CDR3 length is 12 residues. CDR1 is LNHDA, CDR2 SQIVND, per germline (reference sequence). CDR3: CASALLNQPQHF. The CDR3 nucleotides read TGTGCCAGCGCCCTCCTAAATCAGCCCCAGCATTTT.

This rearrangement joins TRBV20-1 to TRBJ2-5; 9 bases fit TRBD2. Near its end, the DNA agrees better with TRBJ2-1, so the J call may be wrong. Germline V gene lookup returns CDR1 DFQATT and CDR2 SNEGSKA (reference sequence). The CDR3 runs 14 residues. The CDR3 region is CSAGGRGLANEQFF. In DNA, the CDR3 is TGCAGTGCTGGCGGGAGGGGCCTCGCGAATGAGCAGTTCTTC.

This clonotype has a handful of counts. The gene calls are TRBV6-6 and TRBJ2-2; D remains ambiguous. Germline assignment: CDR1 MNHNY and CDR2 SVGAGI (reference sequence). This CDR3 is built from 11 residues. V was shortened by 6 bases and J by 5 bases, with 4 bases between the two germline ends. The CDR3 nucleotides are TGTGCCAGCAGAACGACCGGGGAGCTGTTTTTT. Translating it yields CASRTTGELFF.